What follows are 30 T cell receptor beta chains derived from one specimen sequenced in a study of shared clonotypes between healthy human individuals. The assay was immunoSEQ multiplex PCR, and TCRdb's table has in-frame clones only and misses some. Here the sample spans 2,500,000 or so clones, approximately 90% being singletons. The sample comprised naive CD4+ T cells from PBMCs. The subset is: CD45RA+ positively selected. These receptors came from a man aged 18 to 29 in good health. Some clones in this sample may be carry-over from other donors' samples.

CDR3 DNA: TGTGCCAGCAGTCCCCTAGGGCCCACCTACAATGAGCAGTTCTTC. It specifies CASSPLGPTYNEQFF. This chain links TRBV28 with TRBJ2-1; D is ambiguous. Germline V CDR1 and CDR2: MDHEN, SYDVKM. The CDR3 length is 15 residues. V was clipped by 5 bases and J by 2 bases, with 13 bases between them.

V usage is TRBV11-2 and J usage is TRBJ2-7; 13 bases line up with TRBD2. J was trimmed by 4 bases and V by 5 bases; bases with no gene match: 8. CDR3 length: 16 residues. Germline V gene sequence: CDR1 SGHAT, CDR2 FQNNGV. The DNA of the CDR3 is TGTGCCAGCAGCCCCGGGACTAGCGGGAAAGGGTACGAGCAGTACTTC. Amino acids: CASSPGTSGKGYEQYF.

The chain couples TRBV7-3 to TRBJ1-1; 9 bases are shared with TRBD1. Trimming removed 1 base from V and 6 bases from J; junction bases left unmatched: 12. The germline V gene has CDR1 SGHTA and CDR2 FQGTGA. This CDR3 spans 17 amino acids. Here the CDR3 DNA reads TGTGCCAGCAGCTTAAGGGGCCCGGACAGGGGTAGGGCTGAAGCTTTCTTT. Its protein is CASSLRGPDRGRAEAFF.

With regard to this clone: Different DNA sequences within this sample yield the same CDR3. The V gene is TRBV5-1, the J gene TRBJ2-3; D remains unclear. The germline V gene encodes CDR1 SGHRS and CDR2 YFSETQ. V was clipped by 3 bases and J by 6 bases, with 8 bases between them. The CDR3 covers 12 residues. The CDR3 sequence: CASSSGRDTQYF. In nucleotides, the CDR3 is TGCGCCAGCAGCTCTGGACGGGATACGCAGTATTTT. The variable domain in full, with the rest retrieved from reference TRBV5-1 and TRBJ2-3, is KAGVTQTPRYLIKTRGQQVTLSCSPISGHRSVSWYQQTPGQGLQFLFEYFSETQRNKGNFPGRFSGRQFSNSRSEMNVSTLELGDSALYLCASSSGRDTQYFGPGTRLTVL.

This clone was seen just once. The rearrangement joins TRBV19 to TRBJ2-7, with a tentative D call TRBD1 (7 bases). This CDR3 contains 17 residues. The ends were cut back, 3 bases at V and 4 bases at J, with 22 bases in the middle. Germline V CDR1 and CDR2: LNHDA, SQIVND (reference sequence). DNA for the CDR3: TGTGCCAGTAGTATTCGGTTTGGCGGGACAGCCATGTACGAGCAGTACTTC. Translating gives CASSIRFGGTAMYEQYF.

The chain joins TRBV5-1 to TRBJ1-2, with no clear D. V gave up 4 bases and J gave up 3 bases, with 16 bases separating them. This CDR3 region has 15 residues. Per the germline V gene, CDR1 is SGHRS and CDR2 is YFSETQ. The CDR3 spells CASSLTGDVDYGYTF. The CDR3 bases are TGCGCCAGCAGCCTGACTGGGGATGTGGACTATGGCTACACCTTC.

The V call is TRBV6-5, the J call TRBJ2-2; D gene unclear. Trimming shortened V by 0 bases and J by 5 bases, and 4 bases separated the two germline ends. Per the germline V gene, CDR1 is MNHEY and CDR2 is SVGAGI. The CDR3 consists of 13 residues. CDR3 DNA sequence: TGTGCCAGCAGTTACTCTAGGACCGGGGAGCTGTTTTTT. Protein sequence: CASSYSRTGELFF.

This chain uses TRBV2 with TRBJ1-1; no clear D. V was shortened by 3 bases and J by 7 bases, with 12 bases between the two germline ends. The CDR3 spans 13 residues. Germline V CDR1 and CDR2: SNHLY, FYNNEI. The CDR3 sequence: CASSDGPKYEAFF. For the CDR3, the DNA is TGTGCCAGCAGTGACGGCCCGAAATATGAAGCTTTCTTT.

This clone was recorded only once. The chain joins TRBV5-1 to TRBJ2-3; 9 nucleotides agree with TRBD2. Germline CDR1 reads SGHRS; CDR2 reads YFSETQ. The J segment lost 1 base and the V segment lost 6 bases, leaving 3 bases of the junction unmatched. This CDR3 is built from 14 residues. Here the CDR3 DNA reads TGCGCCAGCAAAGGGACTAGCCGCACAGATACGCAGTATTTT. Translated: CASKGTSRTDTQYF.

Points on this clone: This sample includes further DNA sequences coding for the same CDR3. This sequence joins TRBV7-9 and TRBJ2-7; D possibly uses TRBD1 or TRBD2 (6 bases each). Germline V gene lookup returns CDR1 SEHNR and CDR2 FQNEAQ (reference sequence). The CDR3 has 13 residues. Deletions cut 0 bases from V and 4 bases from J, with 7 bases between. In DNA, the CDR3 is TGTGCCAGCAGCTTAGCAGGGGGGTACGAGCAGTACTTC. Protein product: CASSLAGGYEQYF.

V gene TRBV5-1 combines with J gene TRBJ1-1; D call uncertain. CDR3 length: 16 residues. Trimming cost V 0 bases and J 0 bases, with 12 bases left between them. Germline V gene lookup returns CDR1 SGHRS and CDR2 YFSETQ. Here the CDR3 reads CASSLANTQMNTEAFF. CDR3 DNA: TGCGCCAGCAGCTTGGCCAATACACAGATGAACACTGAAGCTTTCTTT.

This sequence joins TRBV5-1 and TRBJ1-1; 8 positions agree with TRBD1. The ends lost 7 bases at V and 1 base at J; junction bases unmatched: 6. CDR3 length: 14 residues. Germline values: CDR1 SGHRS, CDR2 YFSETQ. CDR3 in amino acids: CASSGGPKNTEAFF. CDR3 nucleotide sequence: TGCGCCAGCTCAGGGGGCCCGAAGAACACTGAAGCTTTCTTT. Together with reference TRBV5-1 and TRBJ1-1, the CDR3 gives the full variable domain: KAGVTQTPRYLIKTRGQQVTLSCSPISGHRSVSWYQQTPGQGLQFLFEYFSETQRNKGNFPGRFSGRQFSNSRSEMNVSTLELGDSALYLCASSGGPKNTEAFFGQGTRLTVV.

This chain links TRBV14 with TRBJ2-6, with D perhaps matching TRBD1 (6 bases). The germline V gene encodes CDR1 SGHDN and CDR2 FVKESK. This CDR3 is built from 17 residues. V lost 4 bases to trimming and J lost 0 bases, with 13 bases between them. The CDR3 sequence is CASSPWGRGSGANVLTF. In nucleotides, the CDR3 is TGTGCCAGCAGCCCGTGGGGCAGGGGCTCTGGGGCCAACGTCCTGACTTTC.

The chain couples TRBV7-9 to TRBJ1-1; no firm D call. V was pared by 3 bases and J by 4 bases, with 12 bases between. Germline CDR1 reads SEHNR; CDR2 reads FQNEAQ (reference sequence). The CDR3 extends over 14 amino acids. The CDR3: CASSLLGLGTEAFF. DNA for the CDR3: TGTGCCAGCAGCTTGTTAGGGTTGGGCACTGAAGCTTTCTTT.

The V and J genes are TRBV10-3 and TRBJ2-3, with 8 bases identical to TRBD1. The CDR3 sequence is 15 residues long. V gave up 6 bases and J gave up 0 bases; unmatched junction bases: 5. From germline, CDR1 is ENHRY and CDR2 SYGVKD. The CDR3, as DNA: TGTGCCATCAGCGACAGGGGAGGTAGCACAGATACGCAGTATTTT. This codes for CAISDRGGSTDTQYF.

The table lists this clone with a count of one. As DNA, the CDR3 is TGTGCCAGCAGCTTAGGGACTAGCCAGCAGTACTTC. Translated: CASSLGTSQQYF. V gene TRBV7-9 combines with J gene TRBJ2-7; TRBD2 agrees at 8 bases. Germline V CDR1 and CDR2: SEHNR, FQNEAQ (reference sequence). The CDR3 runs to 12 residues. Trimming removed 1 base from V and 8 bases from J; junction bases left unmatched: 1.

V gene TRBV6-6 combines with J gene TRBJ1-1; D perhaps matches TRBD1 (5 bases). The CDR3 loop spans 14 amino acids. V lost 5 bases, J lost 11 bases, and 21 bases lay in between. CDR1 MNHNY and CDR2 SVGAGI come from the germline V gene (reference sequence). CDR3 sequence: CASSAAGTEGSAFF. Written as DNA, the CDR3 is TGTGCCAGCAGTGCGGCAGGGACGGAGGGGTCGGCTTTCTTT.

The rearrangement links TRBV21-1 to TRBJ2-2; the listed D gene, TRBD1, was not tested against the DNA. TRBV21-1 is designated a pseudogene. There are 17 residues in the CDR3. CDR3 coding DNA: TGTGCCAGCAGCAAAGGTGAACGGGACAGGGGGTGCCGGGAGCTGTTTTTT. Translating it yields CASSKGERDRGCRELFF.

The genes are TRBV9 and TRBJ2-1; 9 nucleotides align to TRBD2. The CDR3 totals 15 residues. Losses at the gene ends were 0 bases for V and 6 bases for J; bases not matched to a gene: 4. CDR1 SGDLS and CDR2 YYNGEE come from the germline V gene. The CDR3 nucleotides read TGTGCCAGCAGCGTAGTTCCTAGCGGGGCCAATGAGCAGTTCTTC. Translation gives CASSVVPSGANEQFF.

V usage is TRBV29-1 and J usage is TRBJ2-1, with a weak D call TRBD2 (5 bases). This CDR3 has 14 amino acids. Trimming removed 4 bases from V and 9 bases from J, with 19 bases in between. Germline CDR1 SQVTM, CDR2 ANQGSEA. The CDR3 region is CSVAEDPRWGEQFF. CDR3 in DNA: TGCAGCGTTGCGGAGGACCCACGTTGGGGTGAGCAGTTCTTC.

This sequence joins TRBV10-1 and TRBJ2-1; D possibly uses TRBD1 or TRBD2 (6 bases each). Trimming shortened V by 4 bases and J by 10 bases, and 17 bases separated the two germline ends. This CDR3 spans 14 amino acids. Germline V lookup: CDR1 WNHNN, CDR2 SYGVQD (reference sequence). As DNA, the CDR3 is TGCGCCAGCAGTGCAGGCTGGGGGGCCCGAGAGCAGTTCTTC. This encodes CASSAGWGAREQFF.

This chain links TRBV9 with TRBJ1-5; 10 positions match TRBD1. V lost 7 bases to trimming and J lost 7 bases; unmatched junction nucleotides: 8. CDR3 length: 14 amino acids. Germline V lookup: CDR1 SGDLS, CDR2 YYNGEE. CDR3 DNA: TGTGCCAGCGGGGAAGGGACAGGGGTGCAGCCCCAGCATTTT. Its translation: CASGEGTGVQPQHF.

This chain connects TRBV7-6 to TRBJ1-1; D remains ambiguous. The ends were cut back, 6 bases at V and 6 bases at J, with 14 bases in the middle. From germline, CDR1 is SGHVS and CDR2 FNYEAQ. CDR3 length equals 13 residues. DNA for the CDR3: TGTGCCAGCAGTACCTACGGTCTTTCTGAAGCTTTCTTT. Translation gives CASSTYGLSEAFF.

The chain uses TRBV4-3 and TRBJ1-3, with D hard to call. The CDR3 is 16 amino acids. Germline CDR1 is LGHNA and CDR2 is YSLEER. Deletions cut 0 bases from V and 1 base from J, with 10 bases between. CDR3 residues: CASSQESLGSGNTIYF. The DNA of the CDR3 is TGCGCCAGCAGCCAAGAATCCCTAGGGTCTGGAAACACCATATATTTT.

This sequence joins TRBV15 and TRBJ1-2; no definite D call. The CDR3 is 12 amino acids. CDR1 is LNHNV, CDR2 YYDKDF, per germline (reference sequence). Trimming took 3 bases from V and 4 from J, leaving 6 bases between them. CDR3: CATSRELYGYTF. CDR3 sequence (DNA): TGTGCCACCAGCAGGGAACTCTATGGCTACACCTTC.

The chain has TRBV7-2 and TRBJ1-5; 7 nucleotides align to TRBD1. Unmatched junction bases numbered 9, after V lost 5 bases and J lost 5 bases. CDR1 SGHTA and CDR2 FQGNSA come from the germline V gene. The CDR3 sequence is 15 residues long. The CDR3, as DNA: TGTGCCAGCAGCCCCCGACAGGGTGCACATCAGCCCCAGCATTTT. Translation gives CASSPRQGAHQPQHF.

The chain uses TRBV6-1 and TRBJ2-7; no clear D gene. The length of the CDR3 is 14 residues. V was shortened by 4 bases and J by 3 bases, with 13 bases between the two germline ends. The germline V gene encodes CDR1 MNHNS and CDR2 SASEGT. The CDR3 DNA follows: TGTGCCAGCAGTGCCGGGTCAACTCTCTACGAGCAGTACTTC. This translates into CASSAGSTLYEQYF.

The V call is TRBV4-2, the J call TRBJ2-7; the D gene is possibly TRBD2 (6 bases). Germline CDR1 reads LGHNA; CDR2 reads YNFKEQ. This CDR3 spans 16 amino acids. Trimming left V 1 base short and J 2 bases short, with 15 bases between. As DNA, the CDR3 is TGTGCCAGCAGCCAAGGGCCTAGCGCAACCGCCTACGAGCAGTACTTC. This translates into CASSQGPSATAYEQYF.

V gene TRBV6-6 combines with J gene TRBJ2-7; a weak D match, TRBD1 (5 bases). This CDR3 is 13 amino acids long. V shed 4 bases and J shed 6 bases, with 13 bases lying between them. Germline loops: CDR1 MNHNY, CDR2 SVGAGI (reference sequence). CDR3 amino acids: CASSSQSGREQYF. The CDR3 bases are TGTGCCAGCAGTTCCCAATCAGGGCGCGAGCAGTACTTC.

The chain couples TRBV29-1 to TRBJ2-1; D tentatively reads TRBD1 or TRBD2 (5 bases each). Germline CDR1 reads SQVTM; CDR2 reads ANQGSEA. The CDR3 consists of 15 residues. Trimming left V 2 bases short and J 13 bases short, with 24 bases between. The CDR3 protein is CSVEFRLGLRDRQFF. CDR3 bases: TGCAGCGTTGAATTTCGTTTGGGTTTACGGGACCGACAGTTCTTC.